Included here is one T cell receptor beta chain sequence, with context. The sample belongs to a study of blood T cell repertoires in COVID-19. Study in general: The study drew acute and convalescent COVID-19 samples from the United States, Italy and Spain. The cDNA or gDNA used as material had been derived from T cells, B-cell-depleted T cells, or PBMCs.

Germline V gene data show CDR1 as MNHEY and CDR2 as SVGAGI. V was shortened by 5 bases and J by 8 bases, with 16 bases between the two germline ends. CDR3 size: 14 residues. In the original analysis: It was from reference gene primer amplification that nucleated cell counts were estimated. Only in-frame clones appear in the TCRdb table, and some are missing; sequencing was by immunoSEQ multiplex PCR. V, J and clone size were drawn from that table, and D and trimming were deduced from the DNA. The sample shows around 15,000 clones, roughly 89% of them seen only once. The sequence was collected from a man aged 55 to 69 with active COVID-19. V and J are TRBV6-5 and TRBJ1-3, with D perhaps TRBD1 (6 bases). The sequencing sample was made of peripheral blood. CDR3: CASSLDRRQDTIYF. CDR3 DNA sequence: TGTGCCAGCAGTCTAGACAGGCGGCAGGACACCATATATTTT.